Described below is a single T cell receptor beta chain sequence and its context. These data belong to a study of Ad26.COV2.S vaccination and SARS-CoV-2 variants. CDR3 length equals 15 residues. Germline assignment: CDR1 MNHEY and CDR2 SVGAGI. V gave up 0 bases and J gave up 8 bases; unmatched junction bases: 7. Treatment meaning: 15 to 20 received Ad26.COV2.S at low or high dose, single or two shots; roughly five received placebo; per-sample allocation not given. It was on day 63 after the first vaccine or placebo injection that samples were taken. Some clones are missing from TCRdb's copy, which holds only in-frame ones; the method was immunoSEQ multiplex PCR. Of roughly 500,000 clones in the sample, around 90% were seen once.

The specimen comprised peripheral blood, sampled in a trial of Ad26.COV2.S vaccine versus placebo. The V and J genes are TRBV6-5 and TRBJ2-1; 7 bases fit TRBD2. This sequence originates from a person aged 18-65 years who received the Ad26.COV2.S COVID-19 vaccine or a placebo. The DNA for the CDR3 is TGTGCCAGCAGTTACTCGATGGGAGGGTCCGATGAGCAGTTCTTC. Protein: CASSYSMGGSDEQFF.